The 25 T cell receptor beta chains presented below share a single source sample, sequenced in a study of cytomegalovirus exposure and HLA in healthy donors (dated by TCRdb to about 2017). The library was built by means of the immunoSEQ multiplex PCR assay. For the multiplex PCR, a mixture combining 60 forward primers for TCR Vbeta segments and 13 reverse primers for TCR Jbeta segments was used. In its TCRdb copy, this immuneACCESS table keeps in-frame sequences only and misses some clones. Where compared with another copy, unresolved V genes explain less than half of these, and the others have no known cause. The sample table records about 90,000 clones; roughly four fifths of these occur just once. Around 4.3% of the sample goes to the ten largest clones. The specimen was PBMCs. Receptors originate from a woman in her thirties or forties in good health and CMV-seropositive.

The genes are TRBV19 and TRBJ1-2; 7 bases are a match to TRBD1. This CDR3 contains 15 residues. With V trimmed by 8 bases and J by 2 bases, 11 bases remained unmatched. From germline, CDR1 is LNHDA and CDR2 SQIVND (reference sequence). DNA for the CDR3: TGTGCCAGTCTTCCATGGGGGGACAGCAACTATGGCTACACCTTC. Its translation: CASLPWGDSNYGYTF.

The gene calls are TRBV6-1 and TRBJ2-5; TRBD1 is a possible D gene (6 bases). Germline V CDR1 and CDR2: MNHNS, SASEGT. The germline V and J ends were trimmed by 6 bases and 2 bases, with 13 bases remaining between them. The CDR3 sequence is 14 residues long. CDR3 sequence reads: CASRLQGTQETQYF. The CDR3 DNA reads TGTGCCAGCAGACTACAGGGTACGCAAGAGACCCAGTACTTC.

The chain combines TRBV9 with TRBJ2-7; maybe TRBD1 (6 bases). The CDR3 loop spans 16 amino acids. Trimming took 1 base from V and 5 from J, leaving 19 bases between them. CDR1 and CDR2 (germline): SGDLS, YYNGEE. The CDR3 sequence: CASSVLPAQGSDEQYF. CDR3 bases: TGTGCCAGCAGCGTACTTCCGGCGCAGGGGTCTGACGAGCAGTACTTC. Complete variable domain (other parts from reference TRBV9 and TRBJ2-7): DSGVTQTPKHLITATGQRVTLRCSPRSGDLSVYWYQQSLDQGLQFLIQYYNGEERAKGNILERFSAQQFPDLHSELNLSSLELGDSALYFCASSVLPAQGSDEQYFGPGTRLTVT.

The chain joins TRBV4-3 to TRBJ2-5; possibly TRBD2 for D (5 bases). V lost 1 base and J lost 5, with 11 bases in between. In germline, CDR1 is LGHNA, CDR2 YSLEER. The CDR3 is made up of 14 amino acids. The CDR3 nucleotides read TGCGCCAGCAGCCAAGTACGGACTTCGGAGACCCAGTACTTC. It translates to CASSQVRTSETQYF.

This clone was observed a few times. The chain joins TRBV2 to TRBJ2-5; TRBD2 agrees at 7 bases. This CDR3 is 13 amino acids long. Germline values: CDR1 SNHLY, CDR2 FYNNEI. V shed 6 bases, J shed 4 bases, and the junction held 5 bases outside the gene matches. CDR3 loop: CASSGGRAETQYF. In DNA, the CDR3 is TGTGCCAGCAGCGGGGGGAGGGCAGAGACCCAGTACTTC.

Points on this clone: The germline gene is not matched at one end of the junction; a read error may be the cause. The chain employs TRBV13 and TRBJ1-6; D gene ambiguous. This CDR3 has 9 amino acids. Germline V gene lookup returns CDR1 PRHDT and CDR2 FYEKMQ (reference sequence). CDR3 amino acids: CASRPRDFF. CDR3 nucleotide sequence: TGTGCCAGCAGGCCCCGCGACTTCTTT.

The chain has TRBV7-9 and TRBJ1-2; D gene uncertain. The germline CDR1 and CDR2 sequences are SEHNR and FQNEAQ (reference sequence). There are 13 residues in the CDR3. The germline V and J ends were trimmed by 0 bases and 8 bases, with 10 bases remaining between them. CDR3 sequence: CASSLAAGEGYTF. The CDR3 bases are TGTGCCAGCAGCTTAGCGGCTGGGGAGGGCTACACCTTC.

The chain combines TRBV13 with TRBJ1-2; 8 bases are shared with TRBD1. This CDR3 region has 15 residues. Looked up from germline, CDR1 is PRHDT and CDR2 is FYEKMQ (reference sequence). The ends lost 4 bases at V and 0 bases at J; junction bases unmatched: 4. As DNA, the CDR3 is TGTGCCAGCAGCTCCCGGGACAGGACTAACTATGGCTACACCTTC. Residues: CASSSRDRTNYGYTF.

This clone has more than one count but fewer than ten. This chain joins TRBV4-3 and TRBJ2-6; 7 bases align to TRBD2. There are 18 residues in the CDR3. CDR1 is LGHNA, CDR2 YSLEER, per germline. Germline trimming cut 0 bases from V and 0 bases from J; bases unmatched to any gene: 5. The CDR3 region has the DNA TGCGCCAGCAGCCAAGATCGGGGAGGGGCCTCTGGGGCCAACGTCCTGACTTTC. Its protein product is CASSQDRGGASGANVLTF.

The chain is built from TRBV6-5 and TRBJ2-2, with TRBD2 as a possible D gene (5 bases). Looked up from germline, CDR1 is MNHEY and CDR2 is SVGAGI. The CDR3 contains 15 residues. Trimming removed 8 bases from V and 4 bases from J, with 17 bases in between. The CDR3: CASGLAVGSTGELFF. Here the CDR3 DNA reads TGTGCCAGCGGCCTAGCTGTTGGTTCCACCGGGGAGCTGTTTTTT.

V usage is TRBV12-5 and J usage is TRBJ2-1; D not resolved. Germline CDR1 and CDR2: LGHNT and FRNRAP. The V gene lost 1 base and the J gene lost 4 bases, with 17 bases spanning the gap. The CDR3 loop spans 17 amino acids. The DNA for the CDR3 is TGTGCTAGTGGTTTGGAACCTCTGCCGCTTCGGTACAATGAGCAGTTCTTC. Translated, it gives CASGLEPLPLRYNEQFF.

In DNA form, the CDR3 reads TGTGCCAGTAGCGAACAGGGAGATTACTACGAGCAGTACTTC. It yields the protein CASSEQGDYYEQYF. V usage is TRBV19 and J usage is TRBJ2-5; TRBD1 is a possible D gene (6 bases). Gene TRBJ2-7 matches the end of the DNA better, so the J call may be wrong. CDR1 and CDR2 (germline): LNHDA, SQIVND (reference sequence). The length of the CDR3 is 14 residues.

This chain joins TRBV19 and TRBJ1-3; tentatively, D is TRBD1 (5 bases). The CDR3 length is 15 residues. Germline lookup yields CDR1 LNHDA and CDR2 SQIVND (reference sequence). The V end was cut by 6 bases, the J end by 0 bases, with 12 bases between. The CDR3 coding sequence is TGTGCCAGTAGGCGGGACGGGGACTCTGGAAACACCATATATTTT. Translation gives CASRRDGDSGNTIYF. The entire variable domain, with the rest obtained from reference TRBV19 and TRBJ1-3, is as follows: DGGITQSPKYLFRKEGQNVTLSCEQNLNHDAMYWYRQDPGQGLRLIYYSQIVNDFQKGDIAEGYSVSREKKESFPLTVTSAQKNPTAFYLCASRRDGDSGNTIYFGEGSWLTVV.

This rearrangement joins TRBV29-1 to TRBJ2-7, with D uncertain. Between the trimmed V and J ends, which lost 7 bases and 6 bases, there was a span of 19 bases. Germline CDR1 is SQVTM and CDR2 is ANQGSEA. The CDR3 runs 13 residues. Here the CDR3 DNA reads TGCAGCGCGTACGATCAGGATTATGGCGAGCAGTACTTC. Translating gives CSAYDQDYGEQYF.

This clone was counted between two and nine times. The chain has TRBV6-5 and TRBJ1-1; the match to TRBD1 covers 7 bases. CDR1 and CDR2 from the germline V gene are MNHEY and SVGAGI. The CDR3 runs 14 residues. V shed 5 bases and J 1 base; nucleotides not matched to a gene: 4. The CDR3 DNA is TGTGCCAGCAGTACCGCAGGGGGGAACACTGAAGCTTTCTTT. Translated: CASSTAGGNTEAFF.

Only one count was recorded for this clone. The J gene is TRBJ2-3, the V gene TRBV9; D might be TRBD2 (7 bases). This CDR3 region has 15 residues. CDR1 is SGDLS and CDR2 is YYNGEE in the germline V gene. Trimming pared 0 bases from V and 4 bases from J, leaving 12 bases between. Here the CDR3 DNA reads TGTGCCAGCAGCGTAGAGGGGGGGGGCCCAGATACGCAGTATTTT. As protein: CASSVEGGGPDTQYF.

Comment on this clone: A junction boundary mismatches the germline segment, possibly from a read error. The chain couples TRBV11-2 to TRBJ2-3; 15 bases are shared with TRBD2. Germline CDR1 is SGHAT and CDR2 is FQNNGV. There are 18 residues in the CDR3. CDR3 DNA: TGTGCCAGCAGCTCCGGGACTAGCGGGAGGCCGAGCACGGATACGCAGTATTTT. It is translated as CASSSGTSGRPSTDTQYF.

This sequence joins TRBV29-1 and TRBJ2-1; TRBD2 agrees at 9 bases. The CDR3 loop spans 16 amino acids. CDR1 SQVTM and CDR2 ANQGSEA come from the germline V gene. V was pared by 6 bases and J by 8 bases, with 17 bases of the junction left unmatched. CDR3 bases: TGCAGCGTCCGATCTGGGGCGGGAGGGCGATGGGATGAGCAGTTCTTC. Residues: CSVRSGAGGRWDEQFF.

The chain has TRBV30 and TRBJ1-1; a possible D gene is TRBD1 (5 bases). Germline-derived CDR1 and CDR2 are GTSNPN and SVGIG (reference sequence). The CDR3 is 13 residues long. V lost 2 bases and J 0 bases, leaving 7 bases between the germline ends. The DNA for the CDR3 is TGTGCCTGGAGTCGGGGGGTGAACACTGAAGCTTTCTTT. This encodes CAWSRGVNTEAFF. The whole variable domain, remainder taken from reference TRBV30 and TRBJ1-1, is SQTIHQWPATLVQPVGSPLSLECTVEGTSNPNLYWYRQAAGRGLQLLFYSVGIGQISSEVPQNLSASRPQDRQFILSSKKLLLSDSGFYLCAWSRGVNTEAFFGQGTRLTVV.

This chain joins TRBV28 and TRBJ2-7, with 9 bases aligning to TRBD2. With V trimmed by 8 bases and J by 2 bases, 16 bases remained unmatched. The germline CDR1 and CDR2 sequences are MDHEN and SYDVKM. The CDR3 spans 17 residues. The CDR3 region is CASLALGIAGEAYEQYF. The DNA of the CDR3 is TGTGCCAGCCTGGCCCTGGGAATAGCGGGAGAAGCCTACGAGCAGTACTTC.

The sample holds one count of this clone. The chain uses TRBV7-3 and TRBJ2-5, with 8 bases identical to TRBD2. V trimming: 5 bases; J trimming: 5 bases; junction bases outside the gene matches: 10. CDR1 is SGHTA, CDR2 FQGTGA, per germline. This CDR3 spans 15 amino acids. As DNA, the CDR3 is TGTGCCAGCAGCGGTCAGACTAGCGTTGGGGAGACCCAGTACTTC. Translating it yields CASSGQTSVGETQYF.

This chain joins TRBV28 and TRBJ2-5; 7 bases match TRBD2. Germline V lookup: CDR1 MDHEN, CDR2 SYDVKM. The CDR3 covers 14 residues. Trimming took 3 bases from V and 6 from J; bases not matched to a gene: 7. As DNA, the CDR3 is TGTGCCAGCAGTTTGGGGGGGGAGTGGAAGACCCAGTACTTC. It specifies CASSLGGEWKTQYF.

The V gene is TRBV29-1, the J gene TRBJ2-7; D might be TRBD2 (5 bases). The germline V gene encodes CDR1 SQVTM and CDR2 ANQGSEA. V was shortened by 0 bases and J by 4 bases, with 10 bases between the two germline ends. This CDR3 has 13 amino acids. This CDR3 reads CSVEDKDSYEQYF. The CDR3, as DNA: TGCAGCGTTGAAGATAAGGACTCGTACGAGCAGTACTTC.

The CDR3 is CASSLTSGRDTQYF. The CDR3 coding sequence is TGCGCCAGCAGCCTCACTAGCGGGAGGGATACGCAGTATTTT. The rearrangement links TRBV4-3 to TRBJ2-3; 12 nucleotides align to TRBD2. CDR1 LGHNA and CDR2 YSLEER come from the germline V gene. The CDR3 has 14 residues. V dropped 4 bases and J dropped 6; count of bases not matched to a gene: 2.

The CDR3 spells CAARTGGSMNTEAFF. The CDR3 bases are TGTGCCGCCCGGACAGGGGGCTCTATGAACACTGAAGCTTTCTTT. J is TRBJ1-1 and V is TRBV19, with 11 bases fitting TRBD1. The germline gives CDR1 LNHDA, CDR2 SQIVND (reference sequence). Trimming cost V 11 bases and J 0 bases; bases outside gene matches: 8. This CDR3 is 15 amino acids long.